This TCR beta chain was retrieved from a study of blood T cell repertoires in COVID-19. Across the study: Donors in the United States, Italy and Spain gave samples during acute or convalescent COVID-19.

The V and J ends lost 1 base and 5 bases, in that order; junction bases with no gene match: 5. The CDR3 runs to 15 residues. Germline assignment: CDR1 LGHDT and CDR2 YNNKEL (reference sequence). This table comes from immunoSEQ multiplex PCR, and its TCRdb copy is limited to in-frame clones, with some not included. Of about 200,000 clones in the sample, 88% are singletons; the top ten hold about 1.7%. J is TRBJ2-5 and V is TRBV3-1 (or the pseudogene TRBV3-2), with 9 bases identical to TRBD2. Source material: peripheral blood. The TCR comes from a man in his late teens or twenties with active or convalescent COVID-19. CDR3 amino acids: CASSQGGGARETQYF. The CDR3 DNA reads TGTGCCAGCAGCCAAGGCGGGGGGGCGCGGGAGACCCAGTACTTC.